This T cell receptor beta chain was recorded in a study of CD8 T cells in ankylosing spondylitis (dated by TCRdb to about 2017). With respect to the entire study: The study set out to find disease-linked TCR variants by profiling T cell receptor beta repertoires in ankylosing spondylitis patients and healthy donors. Peripheral blood was sampled, and synovial fluid was also collected from ankylosing spondylitis patients. The whole study cohort included roughly 110 healthy donors and around 24 ankylosing spondylitis patients. Paper-wide results and their limitations: The disease-linked clones showed a CD8+ phenotype and occurred at relatively low frequencies in peripheral blood. A TCR beta motif of roughly 8 highly homologous amino acid variants appeared characteristic of blood from ankylosing spondylitis patients. The disease-linked clones were reported as significantly enriched in matched synovial fluid samples from ankylosing spondylitis patients. Some of the motif variants had been reported before in the synovial fluid and blood of reactive arthritis patients, a finding that suggests common disease-initiation mechanisms.

TCRdb lists the instrument as Illumina HiSeq 2500. Quantitative 5'-RACE with molecular barcodes was the method used to prepare the TCR beta libraries. On the study's bioinformatics: To identify disease-linked TCR variants, a new computational method was used, one built on a probabilistic model of VDJ rearrangement. The raw public reads went through TCRdb reprocessing: fastp at Q25, MiXCR clone calling, in-frame beta chains kept. Each entry is one CDR3 protein sequence, shown with its most common DNA and genes. TCRdb, rather than the study authors, made the V and J calls. This sample comprises under 120,000 distinct CDR3 sequences, about 25% of them detected only once. The ten largest clones add up to roughly an eighth of the sample. V sheds 4 bases and J sheds 6 bases, leaving 19 bases between their ends. There are 16 amino acids in the CDR3, from cysteine to phenylalanine inclusive. Only CDR3 DNA is held: 48 bases, read in frame from base 1. The germline V gene encodes CDR1 LGHNA and CDR2 YNFKEQ.

This clonotype was detected only a few times. The clone's antigen remains unknown. The input lacks base qualities; no much larger clone sits a single base away. Synovial fluid samples were paired with blood samples taken from the same ankylosing spondylitis patients. The sequence is built from TRBV4-2 and TRBJ2-1, with the D segment possibly TRBD1 or TRBD2, each aligning over 6 bases. Sequences were obtained from synovial fluid, either unsorted or a sorted T cell fraction (not recorded which). The sequence was collected from a male donor with ankylosing spondylitis. The CDR3 amino acid sequence is: CASSPLGGGGGNEQFF. At the DNA level, the sequence is TGTGCCAGCAGCCCCCTAGGAGGGGGTGGGGGCAATGAGCAGTTCTTC.